This T cell receptor beta chain was captured in a study of blood T cells in healthy people across ages. Worth noting for this clonotype: The junction departs from germline at one end; a sequencing error may be responsible.

Donors were healthy Caucasian individuals from Russia aged about 6 to 90. The authors ran a second PCR of roughly 6 to 12 cycles using a sample-barcoded 5' primer and a J-beta primer mix. Per-sample output comprised a minimum of 2.5 million paired-end reads containing CDR3. TCRdb analysed the 5' RACE reads with MiXCR anew, one entry per CDR3 protein. The sample records fewer than 2 million distinct CDR3 sequences, about 39% being singletons. The CDR3 runs to 12 residues. Sequenced: blood. The chain carries TRBV12-3 or TRBV12-4 and TRBJ2-7; D is ambiguous. The TCR was taken from a human donor in good health. The CDR3 reads CASTSASFEQYF. In DNA, the CDR3 is TGTGCCAGCACGAGTGCCTCCTTCGAGCAGTACTTC.